This passage covers 15 T cell receptor beta chains from one sample sequenced in a study of cytomegalovirus exposure and HLA in healthy donors. Both 60 Vbeta primers and 13 Jbeta primers went into the PCR. Clones were sequenced by immunoSEQ multiplex PCR, and TCRdb holds only the in-frame ones, with some missing. The repertoire holds 100,000 or so clones, with around 74% as singletons. Material for sequencing was PBMCs. All receptors come from a woman between 40 and 50 years old in good health and CMV-seropositive.

This clone was counted a few times. V gene TRBV4-1 combines with J gene TRBJ2-1, with D unclear. V was shortened by 0 bases and J by 9 bases, with 15 bases between the two germline ends. The CDR3 contains 15 residues. CDR1 MGHRA and CDR2 YSYEKL come from the germline V gene. The CDR3 coding sequence is TGCGCCAGCAGCCAAGACCAACGACTTGTAATTGAGCAGTTCTTC. It encodes CASSQDQRLVIEQFF.

The gene calls are TRBV2 and TRBJ2-2; a possible D gene is TRBD1 (5 bases). The CDR3 spans 16 residues. Germline assignment: CDR1 SNHLY and CDR2 FYNNEI. The V gene lost 6 bases and the J gene lost 5 bases, with 19 bases spanning the gap. For the CDR3, the DNA is TGTGCCAGCAGGCTGGGGTTGGGCGCAGGGACCGGGGAGCTGTTTTTT. Protein: CASRLGLGAGTGELFF.

CDR3 coding DNA: TGTGCCAGCAGCTTAGGGACAGCTCCTAACTATGGCTACACCTTC. This codes for CASSLGTAPNYGYTF. V gene TRBV5-8 combines with J gene TRBJ1-2, with 7 bases fitting TRBD1. CDR3 length: 15 residues. Trimming cost V 2 bases and J 0 bases; bases outside gene matches: 4. CDR1 and CDR2 from the germline V gene are SGHTS and YDEGEE.

CDR3 coding DNA: TGCGCCAGCAGCAAAACCGCGGGTTTTGTCTACGAGCAGTACTTC. It yields the protein CASSKTAGFVYEQYF. The J gene is TRBJ2-7, the V gene TRBV5-1; a possible D gene is TRBD2 (5 bases). The germline V and J ends were trimmed by 4 bases and 3 bases, with 17 bases remaining between them. Germline CDR1 SGHRS, CDR2 YFSETQ. CDR3 length equals 15 residues. The whole variable domain, remainder taken from reference TRBV5-1 and TRBJ2-7, is KAGVTQTPRYLIKTRGQQVTLSCSPISGHRSVSWYQQTPGQGLQFLFEYFSETQRNKGNFPGRFSGRQFSNSRSEMNVSTLELGDSALYLCASSKTAGFVYEQYFGPGTRLTVT.

This CDR3 is CASSSDRQNSPLHF. The CDR3 nucleotides read TGTGCCAGCAGCTCGGACAGACAGAATTCACCCCTCCACTTT. This chain joins TRBV7-3 and TRBJ1-6, with D maybe TRBD1 (6 bases). The CDR3 is 14 amino acids. Germline CDR1 SGHTA, CDR2 FQGTGA. Trimming removed 4 bases at V and 7 bases at J, with 11 bases between.

Comment on this clone: The junction departs from germline at one end; a sequencing error may be responsible. This chain uses TRBV2 with TRBJ1-5, with D hard to call. This CDR3 comprises 15 residues. The germline CDR1 and CDR2 sequences are SNHLY and FYNNEI. CDR3 loop: CASSQARASNQPQHF. CDR3 DNA: TGTGCCAGCAGTCAAGCGCGGGCTAGCAATCAGCCCCAGCATTTT.

This chain uses TRBV6-6 with TRBJ2-5, with TRBD1 matching over 9 bases. Germline-derived CDR1 and CDR2 are MNHNY and SVGAGI (reference sequence). After removal of 8 bases from V and 5 bases from J, the junction contained 6 bases not matched to a gene. The CDR3 loop spans 13 amino acids. CDR3 amino acids: CASATGGSETQYF. In DNA form, the CDR3 reads TGTGCCAGCGCAACAGGGGGCAGTGAGACCCAGTACTTC.

In this sample, this clone turned up once. J is TRBJ1-1 and V is TRBV15, with a possible D match to TRBD1 (5 bases). Between the trimmed V and J ends, which lost 1 base and 0 bases, there was a span of 12 bases. The CDR3 is 16 amino acids. Germline values: CDR1 LNHNV, CDR2 YYDKDF (reference sequence). CDR3 in DNA: TGTGCCACCAGCAGAGCCTTGACAGCTATGAACACTGAAGCTTTCTTT. This translates into CATSRALTAMNTEAFF.

The rearrangement links TRBV6-1 to TRBJ2-1, with 8 bases aligning to TRBD2. The CDR3 is 16 residues long. Germline V gives CDR1 MNHNS, CDR2 SASEGT. J was trimmed by 2 bases and V by 0 bases; bases with no gene match: 3. CDR3 region: CASSEAFGGAYNEQFF. The DNA of the CDR3 is TGTGCCAGCAGTGAAGCGTTCGGGGGGGCCTACAATGAGCAGTTCTTC.

The chain links TRBV18 to TRBJ2-1; TRBD2 aligns across 8 bases. V lost 4 bases, J lost 2 bases, and 7 bases stayed unmatched. Per the germline V gene, CDR1 is KGHSH and CDR2 is LQKENI. The CDR3 sequence is 16 residues long. This CDR3 reads CASSLNSGSAYNEQFF. The CDR3 DNA sequence: TGTGCCAGCTCACTTAACAGCGGGAGTGCCTACAATGAGCAGTTCTTC. Supplemented by reference TRBV18 and TRBJ2-1, the full variable domain reads NAGVMQNPRHLVRRRGQEARLRCSPMKGHSHVYWYRQLPEEGLKFMVYLQKENIIDESGMPKERFSAEFPKEGPSILRIQQVVRGDSAAYFCASSLNSGSAYNEQFFGPGTRLTVL.

J is TRBJ2-1 and V is TRBV11-2, with 9 nucleotides matching TRBD1. The CDR3 has 15 residues. The trim removed 6 bases at V and 9 bases at J, leaving 12 bases unmatched. In germline, CDR1 is SGHAT, CDR2 FQNNGV. CDR3 amino acids: CASRPTGGVKSEQFF. CDR3 bases: TGTGCCAGCAGGCCTACAGGGGGCGTTAAAAGTGAGCAGTTCTTC.

The chain combines TRBV5-1 with TRBJ2-5; TRBD2 is a possible D gene (5 bases). V was trimmed by 3 bases and J by 5 bases, leaving 14 bases between them. In germline, CDR1 is SGHRS, CDR2 YFSETQ. The CDR3 extends over 14 amino acids. The CDR3 is CASSSGASWETQYF. CDR3 nucleotide sequence: TGCGCCAGCAGCTCCGGCGCTAGCTGGGAGACCCAGTACTTC.

This clone was detected once. V gene TRBV6-5 combines with J gene TRBJ2-1, with D possibly matching TRBD1 (6 bases). The V end lost 5 bases, the J end lost 7 bases, and 9 bases lay between the germline ends. Germline loops: CDR1 MNHEY, CDR2 SVGAGI. CDR3 length equals 12 residues. CDR3 DNA sequence: TGTGCCAGCAGTCAAGGGGGAAATGAGCAGTTCTTC. Translation gives CASSQGGNEQFF.

This rearrangement joins TRBV7-2 to TRBJ2-1; a possible D gene is TRBD2 (6 bases). The V gene's germline CDR1 is SGHTA and CDR2 FQGNSA. Trimming pared 2 bases from V and 4 bases from J, leaving 12 bases between. This CDR3 comprises 15 residues. CDR3 amino acids: CASSLISGPYNEQFF. The CDR3 DNA sequence: TGTGCCAGCAGCTTAATTAGCGGACCATACAATGAGCAGTTCTTC.

The chain has TRBV19 and TRBJ1-6; 7 bases map to TRBD1. Germline CDR1 and CDR2: LNHDA and SQIVND (reference sequence). V was pared by 4 bases and J by 1 base, with 10 bases of the junction left unmatched. The CDR3 has 18 residues. The DNA of the CDR3 is TGTGCCAGTAGTAGGGTTCCCCGACAGGGATCCTATAATTCACCCCTCCACTTT. This gives the protein CASSRVPRQGSYNSPLHF. The full variable domain, with the rest looked up from reference TRBV19 and TRBJ1-6, is DGGITQSPKYLFRKEGQNVTLSCEQNLNHDAMYWYRQDPGQGLRLIYYSQIVNDFQKGDIAEGYSVSREKKESFPLTVTSAQKNPTAFYLCASSRVPRQGSYNSPLHFGNGTRLTVT.